The 20 T cell receptor beta chains given below trace back to one sample, sequenced in a study of CD8 T cells in ankylosing spondylitis. TCRdb re-analysed the 5' RACE reads in MiXCR, keeping a single row per CDR3 protein. The sample contains 30,000 or so distinct CDR3 sequences, 5.3% of which appear only once. The sequenced material came from blood, either unsorted or a sorted T cell fraction (not recorded which). The source of these receptors is a female donor with ankylosing spondylitis or in good health (not recorded which).

This clonotype was observed many times. The gene calls are TRBV9 and TRBJ1-4; tentatively, D is TRBD1 (5 bases). V shed 7 bases and J shed 4 bases, with 8 bases lying between them. The CDR3 loop spans 12 amino acids. CDR1 is SGDLS and CDR2 is YYNGEE in the germline V gene. The CDR3 is CASSRDNEKLFF. The CDR3 coding sequence is TGTGCCAGCTCCAGGGATAATGAAAAACTGTTTTTT.

This clonotype occurred many times. The chain couples TRBV9 to TRBJ2-5, with D possibly TRBD2 on 6 matching bases. Germline CDR1 reads SGDLS; CDR2 reads YYNGEE. The CDR3 sequence is 16 residues long. The V and J ends lost 0 bases and 5 bases respectively, with 17 bases between them. The CDR3 nucleotides are TGTGCCAGCAGCGTAGGAGGGACGGTCGGAGGGGAGACCCAGTACTTC. As protein: CASSVGGTVGGETQYF. The entire variable domain, with the rest obtained from reference TRBV9 and TRBJ2-5, is as follows: DSGVTQTPKHLITATGQRVTLRCSPRSGDLSVYWYQQSLDQGLQFLIQYYNGEERAKGNILERFSAQQFPDLHSELNLSSLELGDSALYFCASSVGGTVGGETQYFGPGTRLLVL.

V is TRBV9 and J is TRBJ2-3; D remains unclear. The germline gives CDR1 SGDLS, CDR2 YYNGEE. The ends were cut back, 0 bases at V and 2 bases at J, with 13 bases in the middle. CDR3 length: 16 residues. This CDR3 reads CASSVGEGLNTDTQYF. DNA of the CDR3: TGTGCCAGCAGCGTAGGGGAAGGGTTAAACACAGATACGCAGTATTTT.

This clonotype was counted ten times or more. The J gene is TRBJ2-3, the V gene TRBV9, with D possibly being TRBD1 (5 bases). Germline CDR1 is SGDLS and CDR2 is YYNGEE. The length of the CDR3 is 17 residues. Trimming stripped 0 bases from V and 6 bases from J, with 20 bases between. The CDR3 here is CASSVGEGVILGDTQYF. The CDR3 nucleotides read TGTGCCAGCAGCGTAGGTGAAGGGGTCATCCTAGGGGATACGCAGTATTTT.

The chain is built from TRBV9 and TRBJ2-7; the match to TRBD2 covers 7 bases. Germline-derived CDR1 and CDR2 are SGDLS and YYNGEE. V lost 7 bases, J lost 5 bases, and 3 bases stayed unmatched. This CDR3 has 11 amino acids. CDR3: CASGGVNEQYF. In nucleotides, the CDR3 is TGTGCCAGCGGGGGGGTCAACGAGCAGTACTTC.

This clonotype was counted at least ten times. This chain links TRBV9 with TRBJ1-6; D perhaps matches TRBD1 (6 bases). Per germline, CDR1 SGDLS and CDR2 YYNGEE. The CDR3 is 14 residues long. V lost 4 bases, J lost 7 bases, and 12 bases lay in between. The CDR3 nucleotides are TGTGCCAGCAGCTGGGGGCAGGGCAATTCACCCCTCCACTTT. Residues: CASSWGQGNSPLHF.

This clonotype has a handful of counts. This sequence joins TRBV9 and TRBJ2-1, with 9 bases that match TRBD2. This CDR3 is built from 16 residues. Germline V lookup: CDR1 SGDLS, CDR2 YYNGEE. J lost 10 bases, V lost 0 bases, and 11 bases had no gene match. In nucleotides, the CDR3 is TGTGCCAGCAGCGTAGCTCCAGCGGGAGGCCCAGGGGAGCAGTTCTTC. It encodes CASSVAPAGGPGEQFF.

This clonotype was seen ten or more times. V usage is TRBV9 and J usage is TRBJ2-7; 10 nucleotides align to TRBD2. The V and J ends lost 4 bases and 2 bases, in that order; junction bases with no gene match: 3. This CDR3 contains 14 residues. Per germline, CDR1 SGDLS and CDR2 YYNGEE. In DNA form, the CDR3 reads TGTGCCAGCAGCAATAGCGGGGGGCCCTACGAGCAGTACTTC. Amino acid sequence: CASSNSGGPYEQYF.

This clonotype was picked up many times. The rearrangement links TRBV9 to TRBJ2-3; TRBD2 matches at 7 bases. Germline trimming cut 1 base from V and 3 bases from J; bases unmatched to any gene: 8. The CDR3 length is 16 residues. Germline-derived CDR1 and CDR2 are SGDLS and YYNGEE. The CDR3 DNA follows: TGTGCCAGCAGCGTACTGGCGGGGGTTGGTACAGATACGCAGTATTTT. This translates into CASSVLAGVGTDTQYF.

This clonotype has only a few counts. This chain connects TRBV9 to TRBJ2-7; 9 nucleotides match TRBD1. The CDR3 has 15 amino acids. With 2 bases clipped from V and 3 bases from J, the junction kept 6 bases outside the gene matches. Germline loops: CDR1 SGDLS, CDR2 YYNGEE. The CDR3 reads CASSVSGTGLYEQYF. CDR3 sequence (DNA): TGTGCCAGCAGCGTCTCCGGGACAGGGCTCTACGAGCAGTACTTC. Full variable domain (missing parts from reference TRBV9 and TRBJ2-7): DSGVTQTPKHLITATGQRVTLRCSPRSGDLSVYWYQQSLDQGLQFLIQYYNGEERAKGNILERFSAQQFPDLHSELNLSSLELGDSALYFCASSVSGTGLYEQYFGPGTRLTVT.

The rearrangement links TRBV9 to TRBJ2-2; possibly TRBD2 for D (5 bases). This CDR3 contains 15 residues. CDR1 SGDLS and CDR2 YYNGEE come from the germline V gene. V shed 1 base and J shed 6 bases, with 13 bases lying between them. The CDR3, as DNA: TGTGCCAGCAGCGTAAGCCCTAGCTCCGCCGGGGAGCTGTTTTTT. Amino acids: CASSVSPSSAGELFF.

This clonotype has more than one count but fewer than ten. The chain joins TRBV9 to TRBJ2-2; D not certain. This CDR3 contains 14 residues. The V and J ends lost 0 bases and 5 bases respectively, with 8 bases between them. Germline CDR1 reads SGDLS; CDR2 reads YYNGEE. The CDR3: CASSVGTLTGELFF. The CDR3 DNA is TGTGCCAGCAGCGTAGGCACTTTGACCGGGGAGCTGTTTTTT.

This clonotype came up many times. The chain uses TRBV9 and TRBJ2-1; either TRBD1 or TRBD2 may supply D (5 bases each). CDR3 length: 15 residues. Deletions cut 4 bases from V and 4 bases from J, with 15 bases between. Germline CDR1 and CDR2: SGDLS and YYNGEE. CDR3 region: CASSMGTGAYNEQFF. The CDR3 nucleotides read TGTGCCAGCAGCATGGGGACGGGCGCTTACAATGAGCAGTTCTTC.

This clonotype was recorded at least ten times. The chain carries TRBV9 and TRBJ2-5, with a weak D call TRBD1 (6 bases). Germline V gives CDR1 SGDLS, CDR2 YYNGEE. This CDR3 region has 15 residues. Deletions cut 2 bases from V and 4 bases from J, with 15 bases between. CDR3 nucleotides: TGTGCCAGCAGCGTCCTAGGGACATTACGAGAGACCCAGTACTTC. Translating it yields CASSVLGTLRETQYF.

The sample holds many counts of this clonotype. The V call is TRBV9, the J call TRBJ2-3, with a weak D call TRBD2 (6 bases). Trimming took off 1 base at V and 1 base at J, with 13 bases between the two ends. CDR3 length: 16 amino acids. Looked up from germline, CDR1 is SGDLS and CDR2 is YYNGEE. Written as DNA, the CDR3 is TGTGCCAGCAGCGTACTTGGGGGGTTTCGCACAGATACGCAGTATTTT. Translation gives CASSVLGGFRTDTQYF.

This clonotype occurred many times. The genes are TRBV9 and TRBJ1-4; possibly TRBD1 for D (5 bases). V was clipped by 2 bases and J by 0 bases, with 11 bases between them. This CDR3 has 16 residues. Germline lookup yields CDR1 SGDLS and CDR2 YYNGEE. The CDR3 region has the DNA TGTGCCAGCAGCGTCGGACAAGCTGCAACTAATGAAAAACTGTTTTTT. Its translation is CASSVGQAATNEKLFF.

CDR3 in amino acids: CASSPGTVGGNEQYF. CDR3 in DNA: TGTGCCAGCAGCCCCGGGACGGTCGGCGGCAACGAGCAGTACTTC. This sequence joins TRBV9 and TRBJ2-7; D possibly uses TRBD1 or TRBD2 (5 bases each). The CDR3 spans 15 residues. Germline lookup yields CDR1 SGDLS and CDR2 YYNGEE. V gave up 4 bases and J gave up 5 bases, with 19 bases separating them. Using reference TRBV9 and TRBJ2-7 for the parts outside the CDR3, the full variable domain is DSGVTQTPKHLITATGQRVTLRCSPRSGDLSVYWYQQSLDQGLQFLIQYYNGEERAKGNILERFSAQQFPDLHSELNLSSLELGDSALYFCASSPGTVGGNEQYFGPGTRLTVT.

The table lists this clonotype with many counts. This chain connects TRBV9 to TRBJ1-2, with D perhaps matching TRBD1 (5 bases). This CDR3 spans 13 amino acids. The V end was cut by 0 bases, the J end by 8 bases, with 11 bases between. The germline CDR1 and CDR2 sequences are SGDLS and YYNGEE. The CDR3 loop reads CASSVGGVDGYTF. The CDR3 DNA reads as TGTGCCAGCAGCGTAGGAGGGGTAGACGGCTACACCTTC.

This clonotype showed up many times. The V call is TRBV9, the J call TRBJ2-2; TRBD1 aligns across 8 bases. V lost 0 bases and J lost 7; bases outside the gene matches: 8. The germline gives CDR1 SGDLS, CDR2 YYNGEE. CDR3 length equals 16 residues. The CDR3 spells CASSVGSGGYGGELFF. The CDR3 nucleotides are TGTGCCAGCAGCGTAGGTTCAGGGGGCTATGGCGGGGAGCTGTTTTTT.

This clonotype has at least ten counts. The rearrangement uses TRBV9 and TRBJ1-6, with D unclear. The V and J ends lost 2 bases and 0 bases respectively, with 9 bases between them. The CDR3 is 16 amino acids. The V gene's germline CDR1 is SGDLS and CDR2 YYNGEE. The CDR3 DNA reads TGTGCCAGCAGCGTGAGCCACAGCTCCTATAATTCACCCCTCCACTTT. Translating it yields CASSVSHSSYNSPLHF.